This T cell receptor (beta chain) appears in the sequencing data of a study of patients and donors after allogeneic stem cell transplantation (dated by TCRdb to between 2020 and 2021). This clonotype has a count of ten or more. This clone's antigen is unknown. No base qualities exist here, and no much larger clone lies one base off it. Reading from cysteine to phenylalanine, the CDR3 counts 15 amino acids. Just the 45-base CDR3 DNA is kept, in frame starting at base 1. Trimming takes 3 bases from V and 8 bases from J, and the germline ends sit 17 bases apart. CDR1 is given as SGDLS and CDR2 as YYNGEE, both from the germline V gene. The library was generated by RT-PCR. Sequencing was performed on a NextSeq 550. TCRdb reprocessed the public reads (quality trimming at Q25 with fastp, clone calling with MiXCR) and kept in-frame beta chains. CDR3 protein sequences are deduplicated, and each keeps its most common genes and DNA. Within this sample are fewer than 500,000 distinct CDR3 sequences, with around 15% of them counted one time only. Of the sample, just over 7% is held by the ten largest clones.

Sequenced input: blood, either unsorted or a sorted T cell fraction (not recorded which). The source of this sequence is a human donor who was either an allogeneic HSCT recipient or a stem cell or donor lymphocyte infusion donor (not recorded which). It is not recorded whose cells these are; they may come from a transplant donor. The chain employs TRBV9 and TRBJ1-4; D gene: possibly TRBD1, on 5 matching bases. The CDR3 amino acid sequence is: CASSERDFSREKLFF. The DNA sequence is given as TGTGCCAGCAGCGAACGGGACTTCTCTCGAGAAAAACTGTTTTTT.